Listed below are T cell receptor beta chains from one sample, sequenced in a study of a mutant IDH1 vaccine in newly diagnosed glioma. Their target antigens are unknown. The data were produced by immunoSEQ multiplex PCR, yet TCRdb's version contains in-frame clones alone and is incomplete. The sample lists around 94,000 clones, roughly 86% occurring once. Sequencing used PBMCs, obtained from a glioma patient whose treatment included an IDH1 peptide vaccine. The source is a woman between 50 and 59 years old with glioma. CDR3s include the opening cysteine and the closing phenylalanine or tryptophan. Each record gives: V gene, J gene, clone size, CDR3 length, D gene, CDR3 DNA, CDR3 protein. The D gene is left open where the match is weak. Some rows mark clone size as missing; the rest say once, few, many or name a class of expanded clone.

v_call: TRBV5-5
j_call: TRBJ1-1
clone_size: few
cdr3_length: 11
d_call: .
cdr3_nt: TGTGCCAGCAGCATAAACAGAAAAGCTTTCTTT
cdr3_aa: CASSINRKAFF

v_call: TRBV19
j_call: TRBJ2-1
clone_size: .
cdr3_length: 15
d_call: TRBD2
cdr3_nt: TGTGCCAGTAGTATATTAGCGGGCTACTACAATGAGCAGTTCTTC
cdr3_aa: CASSILAGYYNEQFF

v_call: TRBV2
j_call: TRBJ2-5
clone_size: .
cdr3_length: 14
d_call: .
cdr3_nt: TGTGCCAGCAATTTGATCCGGATACAAGAGACCCAGTACTTC
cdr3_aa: CASNLIRIQETQYF

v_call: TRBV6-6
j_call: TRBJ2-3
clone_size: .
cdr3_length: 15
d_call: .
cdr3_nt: TGTGCCAGCAGTTACTCCCCACGGGCGGCAGATACGCAGTATTTT
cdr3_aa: CASSYSPRAADTQYF

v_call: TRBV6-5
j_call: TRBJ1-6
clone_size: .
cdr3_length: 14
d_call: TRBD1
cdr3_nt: TGTGCCAGCAGTAGGACAGGGGCGGACTCACCCCTCCACTTT
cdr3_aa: CASSRTGADSPLHF

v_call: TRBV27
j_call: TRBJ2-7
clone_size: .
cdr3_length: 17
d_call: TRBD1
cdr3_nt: TGTGCCAGCAGTTCAGCCCCTGGACAGGGGAAGGCTTACGAGCAGTACTTC
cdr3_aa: CASSSAPGQGKAYEQYF

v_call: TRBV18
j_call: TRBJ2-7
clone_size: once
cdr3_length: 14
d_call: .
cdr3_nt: TGTGCCAGCTCAACCGGGAATAACATTTACGAGCGGTACTTC
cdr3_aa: CASSTGNNIYERYF

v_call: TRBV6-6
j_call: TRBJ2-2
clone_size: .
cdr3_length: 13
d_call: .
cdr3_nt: TGTGCCAGCAGTTACTCGTCCGCCGGGGAGCTGTTTTTT
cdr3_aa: CASSYSSAGELFF

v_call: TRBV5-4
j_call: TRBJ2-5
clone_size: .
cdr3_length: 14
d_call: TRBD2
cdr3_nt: TGTGCCAGCAGCTCCGGGGGGGGTCGAGAGACCCAGTACTTC
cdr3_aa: CASSSGGGRETQYF

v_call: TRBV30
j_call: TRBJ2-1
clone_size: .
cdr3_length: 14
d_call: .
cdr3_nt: TGTGCCTGGAGTGTAGGGCAGTTCTACAATGAGCAGTTCTTC
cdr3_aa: CAWSVGQFYNEQFF

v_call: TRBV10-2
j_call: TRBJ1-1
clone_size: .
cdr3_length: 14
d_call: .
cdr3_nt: TGCGCCAGCCAACCAGGGTGGGCGAGAACTGAAGCTTTCTTT
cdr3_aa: CASQPGWARTEAFF

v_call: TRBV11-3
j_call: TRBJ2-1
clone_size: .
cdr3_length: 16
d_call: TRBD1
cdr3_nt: TGTGCCAGCAGCCCCTTTTCCGGGACAGTTTACAATGAGCAGTTCTTC
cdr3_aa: CASSPFSGTVYNEQFF

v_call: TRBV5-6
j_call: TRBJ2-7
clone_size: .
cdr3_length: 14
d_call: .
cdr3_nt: TGTGCCAGCAGCTTGCTCCAGGGAACCTACGAGCAGTACTTC
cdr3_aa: CASSLLQGTYEQYF

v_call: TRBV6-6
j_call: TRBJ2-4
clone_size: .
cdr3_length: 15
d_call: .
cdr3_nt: TGTGCCAGCAGCAATCTAGCCGGGGCCAAAAACATTCAGTACTTC
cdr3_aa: CASSNLAGAKNIQYF

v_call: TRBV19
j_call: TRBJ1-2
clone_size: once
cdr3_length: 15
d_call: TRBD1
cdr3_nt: TGTGCCAGTAGTACTTCCCCGGGACAGGGAGCTGGCTACACCTTC
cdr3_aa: CASSTSPGQGAGYTF

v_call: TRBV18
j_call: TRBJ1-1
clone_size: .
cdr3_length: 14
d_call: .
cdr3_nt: TGTGCCAGCTCACCACCAAAGCCGAACACTGAAGCTTTCTTT
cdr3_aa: CASSPPKPNTEAFF

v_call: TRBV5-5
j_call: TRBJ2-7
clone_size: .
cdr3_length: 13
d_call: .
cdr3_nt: TGTGCCAGCAGCATACCGACGGGAAACGAGCAGTACTTC
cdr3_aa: CASSIPTGNEQYF

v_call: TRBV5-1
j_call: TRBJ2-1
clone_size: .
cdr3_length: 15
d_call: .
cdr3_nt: TGCGCCAGCAGCTTGCCCGGAGGGTCCTACAATGAGCAGTTCTTC
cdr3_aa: CASSLPGGSYNEQFF

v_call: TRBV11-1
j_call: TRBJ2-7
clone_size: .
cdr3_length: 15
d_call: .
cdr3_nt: TGTGCCAGCAGCTTAGGTGCGGAGAGGGGCTACGAGCAGTACTTC
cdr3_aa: CASSLGAERGYEQYF

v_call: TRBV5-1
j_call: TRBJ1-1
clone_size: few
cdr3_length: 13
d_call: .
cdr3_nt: TGCGCCAGCAGCTTGGGGTCGAACACTGAAGCTTTCTTT
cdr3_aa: CASSLGSNTEAFF

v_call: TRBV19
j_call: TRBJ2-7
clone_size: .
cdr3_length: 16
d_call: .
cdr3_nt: TGTGCCAGTAGTCTCTCGTTCGGGGACAACACCTACGAGCAGTACTTC
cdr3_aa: CASSLSFGDNTYEQYF

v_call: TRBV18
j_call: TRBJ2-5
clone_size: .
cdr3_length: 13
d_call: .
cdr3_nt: TGTGCCAGCTCACCAAAATTTCCGGAGACCCAGTACTTC
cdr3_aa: CASSPKFPETQYF

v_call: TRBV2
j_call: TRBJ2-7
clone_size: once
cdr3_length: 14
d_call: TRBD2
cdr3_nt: TGTGCCAGCAGTGACGGGGCCGGGAGGGACGAGCAGTACTTC
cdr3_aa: CASSDGAGRDEQYF

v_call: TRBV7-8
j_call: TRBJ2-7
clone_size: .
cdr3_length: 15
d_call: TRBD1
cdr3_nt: TGTGCCAGCAGCTTCCGGGACAGGACCGTCTACGAGCAGTACTTC
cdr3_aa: CASSFRDRTVYEQYF

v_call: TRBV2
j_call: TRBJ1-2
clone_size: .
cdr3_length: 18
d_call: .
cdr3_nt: TGTGCCAGCAGTGAATACGACTGGTCAGGGTCTGGTGACTATGGCTACACCTTC
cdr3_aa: CASSEYDWSGSGDYGYTF

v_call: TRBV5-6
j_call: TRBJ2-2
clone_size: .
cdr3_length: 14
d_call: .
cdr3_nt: TGTGCCAGCAGCCCAGGGTGGGGGGCCGGGGAGCTGTTTTTT
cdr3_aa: CASSPGWGAGELFF

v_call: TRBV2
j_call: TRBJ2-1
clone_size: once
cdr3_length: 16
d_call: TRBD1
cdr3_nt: TGTGCCAGCAATCAAGGGGGCTACACACTGAACAATGAGCAGTTCTTC
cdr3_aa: CASNQGGYTLNNEQFF

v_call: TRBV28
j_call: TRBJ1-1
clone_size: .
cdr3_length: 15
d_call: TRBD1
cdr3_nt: TGTGCCAGCAGTTTTCAGGGGGGAGGGAACACTGAAGCTTTCTTT
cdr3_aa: CASSFQGGGNTEAFF

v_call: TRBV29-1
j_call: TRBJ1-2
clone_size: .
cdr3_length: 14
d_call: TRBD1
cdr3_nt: TGCAGCGCGGGACAGCTCTTAGCTAACTATGGCTACACCTTC
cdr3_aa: CSAGQLLANYGYTF

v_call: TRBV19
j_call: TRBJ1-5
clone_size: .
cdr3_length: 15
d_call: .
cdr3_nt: TGTGCCAGTAGTATAGATCCGGCCAGCAATCAGCCCCAGCATTTT
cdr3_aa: CASSIDPASNQPQHF

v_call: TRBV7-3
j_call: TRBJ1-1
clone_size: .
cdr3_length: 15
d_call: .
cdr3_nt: TGTGCCAGCAGCGCAAGATCAGGCCTACGCACTGAAGCTTTCTTT
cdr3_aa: CASSARSGLRTEAFF

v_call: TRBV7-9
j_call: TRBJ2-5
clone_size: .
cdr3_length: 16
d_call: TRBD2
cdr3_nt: TGTGCCAGCAGCCGGGGACTAGCGGGAGAACGGGAGACCCAGTACTTC
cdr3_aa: CASSRGLAGERETQYF

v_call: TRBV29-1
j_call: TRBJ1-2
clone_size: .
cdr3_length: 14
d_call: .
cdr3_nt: TGCAGCGCGGACATGGGTGTCGGGGAAGGAGGCTACACCTTC
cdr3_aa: CSADMGVGEGGYTF

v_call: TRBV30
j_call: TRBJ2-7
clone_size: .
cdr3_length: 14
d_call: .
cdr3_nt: TGTGCCTGGAGTGACGAGGTGTCCTACTACGAGCAGTACTTC
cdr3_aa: CAWSDEVSYYEQYF

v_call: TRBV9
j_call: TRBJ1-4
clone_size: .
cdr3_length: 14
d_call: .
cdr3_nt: TGTGCCAGCAGCGTAGACCCTGGTCATGAAAAACTGTTTTTT
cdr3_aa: CASSVDPGHEKLFF

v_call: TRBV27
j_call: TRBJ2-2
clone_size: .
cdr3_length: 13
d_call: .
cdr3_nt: TGTGCCAGCAGTTTTGGCAACACCGGGGAGCTGTTTTTT
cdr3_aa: CASSFGNTGELFF

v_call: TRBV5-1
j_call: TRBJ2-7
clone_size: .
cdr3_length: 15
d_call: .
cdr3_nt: TGCGCCAGCAGCTTGGGGCCACAGGGTAGCTACGAGCAGTACTTC
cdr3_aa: CASSLGPQGSYEQYF

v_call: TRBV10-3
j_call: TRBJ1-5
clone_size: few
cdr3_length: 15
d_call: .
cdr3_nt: TGTGCCTCTCAGGCAGGAGAATATAGCAATCAGCCCCAGCATTTT
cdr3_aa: CASQAGEYSNQPQHF

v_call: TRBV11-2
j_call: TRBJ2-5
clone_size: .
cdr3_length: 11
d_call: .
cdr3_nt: TGTGCCAGCAGCTTTTCGGGGACCCAGTACTTC
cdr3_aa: CASSFSGTQYF

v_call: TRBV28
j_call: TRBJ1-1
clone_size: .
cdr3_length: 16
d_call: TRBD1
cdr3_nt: TGTGCCAGCAGTTTTCTGGCAGGGGGCGATCGCACTGAAGCTTTCTTT
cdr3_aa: CASSFLAGGDRTEAFF

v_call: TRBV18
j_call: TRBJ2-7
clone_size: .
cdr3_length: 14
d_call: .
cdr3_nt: TGTGCCAGCTCACCACCGGCGGTCCCCTACGAGCAGTACTTC
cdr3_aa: CASSPPAVPYEQYF

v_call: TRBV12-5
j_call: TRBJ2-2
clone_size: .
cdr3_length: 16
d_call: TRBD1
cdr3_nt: TGTGCTAGTGCCCAAGGACAGGGGGCAATCACCGGGGAGCTGTTTTTT
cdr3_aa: CASAQGQGAITGELFF

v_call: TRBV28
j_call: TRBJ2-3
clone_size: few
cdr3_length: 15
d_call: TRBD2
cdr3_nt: TGTGCCAGCAGTGAGTTAGCGGGAGACTTAGATACGCAGTATTTT
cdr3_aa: CASSELAGDLDTQYF

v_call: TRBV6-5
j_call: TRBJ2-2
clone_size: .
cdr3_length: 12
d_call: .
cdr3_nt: TGTGCCAGCCGCAGTAAAACCGGGGAGCTGTTTTTT
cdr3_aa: CASRSKTGELFF

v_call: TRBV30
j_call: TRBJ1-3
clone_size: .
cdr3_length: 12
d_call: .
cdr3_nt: TGTGCCTGGTTGGGGGCTGGGGATACCATATATTTT
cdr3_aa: CAWLGAGDTIYF

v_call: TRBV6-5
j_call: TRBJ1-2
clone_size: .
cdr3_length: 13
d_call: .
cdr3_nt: TGTGCCAGCAGGGATTCCTCTAACTATGGCTACACCTTC
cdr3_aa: CASRDSSNYGYTF

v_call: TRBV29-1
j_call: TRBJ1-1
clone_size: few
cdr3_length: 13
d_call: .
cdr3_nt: TGCAGCGCCGCTAAGGAGTTGAACACTGAAGCTTTCTTT
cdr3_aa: CSAAKELNTEAFF

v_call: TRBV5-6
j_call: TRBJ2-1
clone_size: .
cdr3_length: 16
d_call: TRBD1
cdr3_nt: TGTGCCAGCAGCTCCCTCGGACAGGGTGGATGGGATGAGCAGTTCTTC
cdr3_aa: CASSSLGQGGWDEQFF

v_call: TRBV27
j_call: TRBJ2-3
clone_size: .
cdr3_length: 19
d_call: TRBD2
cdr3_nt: TGTGCCAGCAGTTCCTACTCGCCGGGACTAGCGGGTCGCACAGATACGCAGTATTTT
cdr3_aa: CASSSYSPGLAGRTDTQYF

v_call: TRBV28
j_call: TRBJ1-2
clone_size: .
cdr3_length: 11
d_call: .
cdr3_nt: TGTGCCAGCAGTTCTGACCTCGGCTACACCTTC
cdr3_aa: CASSSDLGYTF

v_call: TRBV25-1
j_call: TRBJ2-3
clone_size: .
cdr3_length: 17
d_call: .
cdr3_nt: TGTGCCAGCAGTTTCTCTCAGGGGGGGACTCGCACAGATACGCAGTATTTT
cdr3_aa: CASSFSQGGTRTDTQYF

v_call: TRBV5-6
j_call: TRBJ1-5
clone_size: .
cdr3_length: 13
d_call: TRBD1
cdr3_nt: TGTGCCAGCAGCGGGACAGGCAATCAGCCCCAGCATTTT
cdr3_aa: CASSGTGNQPQHF

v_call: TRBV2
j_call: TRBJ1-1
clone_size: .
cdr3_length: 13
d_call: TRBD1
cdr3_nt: TGTGCCAGCAGCTTCGGGACAGGGACTGAAGCTTTCTTT
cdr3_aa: CASSFGTGTEAFF

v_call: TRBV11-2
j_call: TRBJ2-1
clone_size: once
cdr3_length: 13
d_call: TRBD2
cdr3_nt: TGTGCCAGCAGCCCGGGACTAGAGAGGGAGCAGTTCTTC
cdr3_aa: CASSPGLEREQFF

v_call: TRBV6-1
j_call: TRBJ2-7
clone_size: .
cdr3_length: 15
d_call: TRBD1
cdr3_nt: TGTGCCAGCAGTGAACCCTGGACAGGGGCATACGAGCAGTACTTC
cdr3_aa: CASSEPWTGAYEQYF